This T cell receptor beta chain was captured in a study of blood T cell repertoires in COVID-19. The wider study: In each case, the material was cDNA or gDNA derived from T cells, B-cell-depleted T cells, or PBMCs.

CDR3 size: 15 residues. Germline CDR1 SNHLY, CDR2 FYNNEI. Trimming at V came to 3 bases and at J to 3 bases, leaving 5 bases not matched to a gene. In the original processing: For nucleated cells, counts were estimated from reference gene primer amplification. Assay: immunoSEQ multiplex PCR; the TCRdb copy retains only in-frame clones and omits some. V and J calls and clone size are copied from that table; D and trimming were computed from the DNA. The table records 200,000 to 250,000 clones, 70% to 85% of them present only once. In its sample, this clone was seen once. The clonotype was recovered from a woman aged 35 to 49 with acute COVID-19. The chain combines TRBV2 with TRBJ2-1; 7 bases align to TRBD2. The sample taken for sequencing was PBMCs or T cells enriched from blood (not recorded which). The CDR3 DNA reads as TGTGCCAGCAGTGATCTCGGGAGGAGCTACAATGAGCAGTTCTTC. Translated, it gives CASSDLGRSYNEQFF.